What follows are 27 T cell receptor beta chains derived from one specimen sequenced in a study of CXCR4 blockade with PD-1 therapy in pancreatic cancer. Sequencing used immunoSEQ multiplex PCR; TCRdb keeps in-frame clones, though not all of them. The sample has about 5,200 clones, 48% seen once; the top ten hold around 8.4%. Input material: tumor tissue. The source is a human donor with pancreatic ductal adenocarcinoma.

The rearrangement links TRBV12-5 to TRBJ2-1; D is unresolved. Germline V CDR1 and CDR2: LGHNT, FRNRAP. The length of the CDR3 is 13 residues. The CDR3 nucleotides read TGTGCCAGCAATTCTGAGATCTACAATGAGCAGTTCTTC. Protein: CASNSEIYNEQFF.

The rearrangement uses TRBV28 and TRBJ1-1; D gene unclear. CDR3 length: 12 residues. V shed 2 bases and J shed 5 bases, with 6 bases lying between them. From germline, CDR1 is MDHEN and CDR2 SYDVKM. In DNA, the CDR3 is TGTGCCAGCAGTTTAGCGTGGACTGAAGCTTTCTTT. Translation gives CASSLAWTEAFF.

The rearrangement joins TRBV6-8 to TRBJ2-2, with 9 bases aligning to TRBD1. With 6 bases clipped from V and 5 bases from J, the junction kept 7 bases outside the gene matches. Germline CDR1 is MNHGY and CDR2 is SAAAGT. This CDR3 comprises 15 residues. This CDR3 reads CASREQGALTGELFF. The CDR3 DNA is TGTGCCAGCAGGGAACAGGGGGCCTTAACCGGGGAGCTGTTTTTT.

This sequence joins TRBV6-8 and TRBJ2-6; D unclear. Germline V CDR1 and CDR2: MNHGY, SAAAGT. This CDR3 is 13 amino acids long. Trimming removed 6 bases from V and 0 bases from J, with 3 bases in between. The DNA for the CDR3 is TGTGCCAGCAGCTCCTCTGGGGCCAACGTCCTGACTTTC. The encoded protein is CASSSSGANVLTF.

In this sample, this clone is medium-sized. This chain joins TRBV11-3 and TRBJ2-1; no clear D gene. Looked up from germline, CDR1 is SGHNT and CDR2 is YENEEA. Trimming removed 2 bases from V and 8 bases from J, with 13 bases in between. This CDR3 contains 14 residues. The CDR3 region is CASSLSSSVDEQFF. The CDR3 nucleotides read TGTGCCAGCAGCTTATCGTCTAGTGTGGATGAGCAGTTCTTC.

V is TRBV6-7 and J is TRBJ1-5; TRBD1 agrees at 7 bases. TRBV6-7 is noted as an ORF with a role that remains uncertain. The CDR3 is made up of 15 amino acids. The V and J ends lost 6 bases and 0 bases, in that order; junction bases with no gene match: 5. DNA of the CDR3: TGTGCCAGCAGGAAGGGGACAGTTAGCAATCAGCCCCAGCATTTT. This encodes CASRKGTVSNQPQHF.

This sequence joins TRBV6-8 and TRBJ2-2; 11 bases are shared with TRBD2. The CDR3 sequence is 14 residues long. J gave up 8 bases and V 5 bases, and 4 bases lay outside the gene matches. Germline V gene lookup returns CDR1 MNHGY and CDR2 SAAAGT. The CDR3 spells CASSALAGEGELFF. The CDR3 coding sequence is TGTGCCAGCAGTGCACTAGCGGGAGAGGGGGAGCTGTTTTTT.

This chain uses TRBV19 with TRBJ1-1; 10 positions agree with TRBD1. V was clipped by 5 bases and J by 5 bases; unmatched bases: 5. This CDR3 region has 14 residues. The germline gives CDR1 LNHDA, CDR2 SQIVND (reference sequence). Written as DNA, the CDR3 is TGTGCCAGTAGTCCGGGACAGGGGAGAACTGAAGCTTTCTTT. Amino acid sequence: CASSPGQGRTEAFF.

The V gene is TRBV2, the J gene TRBJ2-3, with unresolved D. The CDR3 loop spans 14 amino acids. CDR1 is SNHLY, CDR2 FYNNEI, per germline. Between the trimmed V and J ends, which lost 2 bases and 1 base, there was a span of 7 bases. The CDR3 here is CASSEIRGTDTQYF. For the CDR3, the DNA is TGTGCCAGCAGTGAAATTCGGGGCACAGATACGCAGTATTTT.

In its sample, this clone was seen a few times. J is TRBJ2-7 and V is TRBV9, with D unresolved. Looked up from germline, CDR1 is SGDLS and CDR2 is YYNGEE. V lost 0 bases to trimming and J lost 6 bases, with 13 bases between them. The length of the CDR3 is 14 residues. The CDR3 DNA follows: TGTGCCAGCAGCGTAGAAGTAGGGTGGGGCGAGCAGTACTTC. The encoded protein is CASSVEVGWGEQYF.

The CDR3 coding sequence is TGTGCCAGCGAAAACCTAGCCAAAAACATTCAGTACTTC. It is translated as CASENLAKNIQYF. V and J are TRBV6-8 and TRBJ2-4, with D unresolved. CDR1 and CDR2 from the germline V gene are MNHGY and SAAAGT. Trimming stripped 8 bases from V and 0 bases from J, with 8 bases between. The CDR3 extends over 13 amino acids.

This chain joins TRBV14 and TRBJ2-3; D may be TRBD1 (6 bases). CDR3 length: 15 amino acids. CDR1 is SGHDN and CDR2 is FVKESK in the germline V gene. V was pared by 5 bases and J by 7 bases, with 19 bases between. CDR3 loop: CASSSNAGAAYTQYF. DNA of the CDR3: TGTGCCAGCAGCTCCAACGCAGGGGCCGCGTATACGCAGTATTTT.

The chain joins TRBV30 to TRBJ1-1; D remains unclear. CDR1 is GTSNPN, CDR2 SVGIG, per germline (reference sequence). Deletions cut 4 bases from V and 4 bases from J, with 7 bases between. CDR3 length: 11 residues. CDR3 sequence (DNA): TGTGCCTGGAAACGGTTCACTGAAGCTTTCTTT. This encodes CAWKRFTEAFF.

The V and J genes are TRBV14 and TRBJ2-3; tentatively, D is TRBD2 (5 bases). Trimming stripped 2 bases from V and 4 bases from J, with 10 bases between. This CDR3 is built from 14 residues. From germline, CDR1 is SGHDN and CDR2 FVKESK. CDR3 residues: CASSQRTVPDTQYF. The CDR3 coding sequence is TGTGCCAGCAGCCAAAGGACTGTACCAGATACGCAGTATTTT.

V usage is TRBV30 and J usage is TRBJ1-4; 8 positions match TRBD1. Germline CDR1 and CDR2: GTSNPN and SVGIG (reference sequence). The junction had 19 bases not matched to a gene; V was cut back by 2 bases and J by 8 bases. The CDR3 is 18 residues long. CDR3 DNA: TGTGCCTGGAGTCTGAACGAGCCCTCGTGGACAGGGCGAGAAAAACTGTTTTTT. It translates to CAWSLNEPSWTGREKLFF.

The chain employs TRBV28 and TRBJ2-7, with a weak D call TRBD2 (6 bases). The ends were cut back, 2 bases at V and 1 base at J, with 9 bases in the middle. The CDR3 spans 14 residues. From germline, CDR1 is MDHEN and CDR2 SYDVKM. The CDR3 nucleotides are TGTGCCAGCAGTTTAGGGACTCCATCCTACGAGCAGTACTTC. Translated, it gives CASSLGTPSYEQYF.

This rearrangement joins TRBV19 to TRBJ2-6; 7 bases map to TRBD1. Germline trimming cut 8 bases from V and 0 bases from J; bases unmatched to any gene: 7. This CDR3 is 16 amino acids long. Germline CDR1 is LNHDA and CDR2 is SQIVND (reference sequence). CDR3 in DNA: TGTGCCAGTCGCCAGACAGGGATCTCTGGGGCCAACGTCCTGACTTTC. Protein: CASRQTGISGANVLTF.

The chain uses TRBV18 and TRBJ1-2; TRBD1 aligns across 8 bases. There are 15 residues in the CDR3. Germline CDR1 KGHSH, CDR2 LQKENI. After removal of 5 bases from V and 0 bases from J, the junction contained 5 bases not matched to a gene. CDR3 protein: CASSARTGSNYGYTF. CDR3 bases: TGTGCCAGCTCAGCAAGGACAGGGTCTAACTATGGCTACACCTTC.

This clone has more than one count but fewer than ten. The chain links TRBV12-5 to TRBJ1-3, with 8 positions matching TRBD1. Germline V CDR1 and CDR2: LGHNT, FRNRAP. The CDR3 is 12 residues long. CDR3 nucleotide sequence: TGTGCCAGCGGACAGGGAGGAAACACCATATATTTT. Translated: CASGQGGNTIYF.

This clone was counted at least ten times. The rearrangement uses TRBV7-4 and TRBJ2-3, with D unclear. In germline, CDR1 is SGHVT, CDR2 SQSDAQ. The CDR3 is 13 amino acids. V was pared by 3 bases and J by 5 bases, with 9 bases between. The CDR3 region is CASSFFAGDTQYF. CDR3 sequence (DNA): TGTGCCAGCAGCTTTTTTGCAGGAGATACGCAGTATTTT.

This clone is medium-sized by share. This sequence joins TRBV9 and TRBJ2-5, with TRBD2 as a possible D gene (7 bases). The V gene lost 4 bases and the J gene lost 2 bases, with 12 bases spanning the gap. CDR3 length: 14 amino acids. Germline values: CDR1 SGDLS, CDR2 YYNGEE. The CDR3 nucleotides are TGTGCCAGCAGCCCCGGGGGGCAGCAAGAGACCCAGTACTTC. Its translation: CASSPGGQQETQYF.

The sample holds a few counts of this clone. J is TRBJ2-7 and V is TRBV10-3, with D possibly being TRBD1 or TRBD2 (5 bases each). V lost 10 bases and J lost 4, with 14 bases in between. There are 12 residues in the CDR3. Germline CDR1 reads ENHRY; CDR2 reads SYGVKD. The CDR3 DNA sequence: TGTGCCAGCCGGGACCTTAATTACGAGCAGTACTTC. This translates into CASRDLNYEQYF.

This clone was seen only a few times. The V and J genes are TRBV11-3 and TRBJ2-7; TRBD2 matches 10 bases. CDR1 is SGHNT, CDR2 YENEEA, per germline. CDR3 length: 15 residues. V shed 4 bases and J 2 bases; nucleotides not matched to a gene: 5. As DNA, the CDR3 is TGTGCCAGCAGCTCCGGGACTAGCGTGACCTACGAGCAGTACTTC. Translated, it gives CASSSGTSVTYEQYF.

This chain connects TRBV28 to TRBJ1-5; 8 bases fit TRBD1. CDR1 is MDHEN and CDR2 is SYDVKM in the germline V gene. This CDR3 is built from 14 residues. V lost 3 bases to trimming and J lost 6 bases; unmatched junction nucleotides: 4. The CDR3 region has the DNA TGTGCCAGCAGTTTGGACAGGGTGAGTCAGCCCCAGCATTTT. This translates into CASSLDRVSQPQHF.

This clone came up a few times. The gene calls are TRBV6-1 and TRBJ2-2; unclear D gene. Trimming removed 1 base at V and 3 bases at J, with 15 bases between. In germline, CDR1 is MNHNS, CDR2 SASEGT. CDR3 length equals 17 residues. CDR3 in amino acids: CASSEVGYWVYTGELFF. DNA for the CDR3: TGTGCCAGCAGTGAAGTTGGGTACTGGGTTTACACCGGGGAGCTGTTTTTT.

This clone occurred a few times. This chain links TRBV6-8 with TRBJ2-3; 7 bases map to TRBD2. CDR1 and CDR2 from the germline V gene are MNHGY and SAAAGT. This CDR3 spans 12 amino acids. J gave up 9 bases and V 6 bases, and 6 bases lay outside the gene matches. The CDR3 nucleotides are TGTGCCAGCAGATCTAGCGGTAGCACGCAGTATTTT. Amino acid sequence: CASRSSGSTQYF.

The chain joins TRBV19 to TRBJ1-4, with 7 bases fitting TRBD1. The CDR3 has 15 residues. CDR1 and CDR2 (germline): LNHDA, SQIVND (reference sequence). V shed 6 bases and J 3 bases; nucleotides not matched to a gene: 7. The CDR3 reads CASSQDRVANEKLFF. The CDR3 DNA follows: TGTGCCAGTAGCCAAGACAGGGTGGCTAATGAAAAACTGTTTTTT.